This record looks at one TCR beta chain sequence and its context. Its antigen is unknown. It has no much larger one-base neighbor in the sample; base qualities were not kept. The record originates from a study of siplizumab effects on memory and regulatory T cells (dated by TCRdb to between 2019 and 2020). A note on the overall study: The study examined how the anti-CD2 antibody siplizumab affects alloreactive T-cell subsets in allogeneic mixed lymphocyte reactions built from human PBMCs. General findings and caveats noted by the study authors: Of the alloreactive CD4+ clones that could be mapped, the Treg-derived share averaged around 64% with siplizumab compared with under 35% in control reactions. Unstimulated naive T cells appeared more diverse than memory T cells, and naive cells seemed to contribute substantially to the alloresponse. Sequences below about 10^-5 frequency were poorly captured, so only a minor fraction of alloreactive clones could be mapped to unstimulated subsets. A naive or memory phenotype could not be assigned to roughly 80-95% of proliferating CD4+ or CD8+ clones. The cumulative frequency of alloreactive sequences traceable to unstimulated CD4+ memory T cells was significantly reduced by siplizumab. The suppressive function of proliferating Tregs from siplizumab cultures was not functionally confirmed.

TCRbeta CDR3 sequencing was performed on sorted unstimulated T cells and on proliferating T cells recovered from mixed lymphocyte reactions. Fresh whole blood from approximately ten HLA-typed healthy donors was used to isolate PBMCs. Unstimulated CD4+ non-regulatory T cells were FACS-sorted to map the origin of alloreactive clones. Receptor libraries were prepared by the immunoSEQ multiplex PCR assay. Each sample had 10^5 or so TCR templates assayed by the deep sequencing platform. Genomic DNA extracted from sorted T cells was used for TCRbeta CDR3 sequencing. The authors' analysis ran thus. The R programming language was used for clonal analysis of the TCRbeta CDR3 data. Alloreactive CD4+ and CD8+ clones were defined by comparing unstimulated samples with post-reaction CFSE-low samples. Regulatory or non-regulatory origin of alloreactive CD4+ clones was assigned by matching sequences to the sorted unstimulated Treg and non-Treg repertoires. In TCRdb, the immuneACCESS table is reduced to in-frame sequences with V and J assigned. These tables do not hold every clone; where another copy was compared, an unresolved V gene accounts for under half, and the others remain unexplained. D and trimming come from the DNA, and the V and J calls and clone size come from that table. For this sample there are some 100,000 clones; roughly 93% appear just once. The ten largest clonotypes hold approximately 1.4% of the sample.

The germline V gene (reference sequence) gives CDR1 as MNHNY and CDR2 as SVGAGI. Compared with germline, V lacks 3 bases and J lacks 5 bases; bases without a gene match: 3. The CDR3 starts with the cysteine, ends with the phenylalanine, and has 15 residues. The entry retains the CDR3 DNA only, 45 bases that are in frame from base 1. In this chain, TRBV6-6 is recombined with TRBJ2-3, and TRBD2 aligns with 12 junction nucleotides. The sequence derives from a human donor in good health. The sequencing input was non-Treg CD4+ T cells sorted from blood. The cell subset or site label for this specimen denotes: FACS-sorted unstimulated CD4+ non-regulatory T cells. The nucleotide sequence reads TGTGCCAGCAGTTATTCTAGCGGGAGGGGAGATACGCAGTATTTT. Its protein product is CASSYSSGRGDTQYF.